A selection of T cell receptor beta chains follows, all from one sample in a study of long-term antiretroviral therapy in people with HIV. Generated by immunoSEQ multiplex PCR, the TCRdb table keeps only in-frame clones and is missing some. The table lists tens of thousands of clones, 85% of them singletons. Material: unsorted PBMCs, obtained 3.1 years after starting antiretroviral therapy. Every receptor here comes from a woman aged 50 to 65 with HIV. The CDR3 runs from the conserved cysteine through the conserved F or W. The order of the fields is J gene, V gene, D gene, CDR3 protein. The D gene is left open where the match is weak.

J: TRBJ2-7
V: TRBV7-9
D: TRBD1
CDR3: CASSLRRRDRGEQYF

J: TRBJ1-1
V: TRBV30
D: .
CDR3: CAWSVQGNTEAFF

J: TRBJ1-1
V: TRBV27
D: .
CDR3: CASSALTGNTEAFF

J: TRBJ2-1
V: TRBV9
D: TRBD1
CDR3: CASSLMGTGGYNEQFF

J: TRBJ2-1
V: TRBV11-3
D: TRBD1
CDR3: CASSPMGTGPYNEQFF

J: TRBJ1-1
V: TRBV5-8
D: TRBD1
CDR3: CASSFDRGLTEAFF

J: TRBJ1-1
V: TRBV7-3
D: .
CDR3: CASSLTDRGARTEAFF

J: TRBJ2-7
V: TRBV18
D: .
CDR3: CASSLPGVPYEQYF

J: TRBJ2-7
V: TRBV7-9
D: .
CDR3: CASSSGKLYEQYF

J: TRBJ1-4
V: TRBV29-1
D: .
CDR3: CSVLQVVGEKLFF

J: TRBJ1-2
V: TRBV7-3
D: .
CDR3: CASSRGREDYGYTF

J: TRBJ2-2
V: TRBV5-4
D: .
CDR3: CASRVPDTGELFF

J: TRBJ2-3
V: TRBV2
D: .
CDR3: CASREISGATDTQYF

J: TRBJ2-1
V: TRBV2
D: TRBD2
CDR3: CASRGLASGDEQFF

J: TRBJ1-6
V: TRBV18
D: .
CDR3: CASSQKTPDSPLHF

J: TRBJ1-1
V: TRBV6-1
D: TRBD1
CDR3: CASSGYRGSSTEAFF

J: TRBJ2-1
V: TRBV6-5
D: .
CDR3: CASSYRQGHYNEQFF

J: TRBJ2-5
V: TRBV5-5
D: .
CDR3: CASTPSQAQETQYF

J: TRBJ1-1
V: TRBV9
D: .
CDR3: CASSRPSGTEAFF

J: TRBJ1-1
V: TRBV2
D: TRBD1
CDR3: CASSEGPGQMPNTEAFF

J: TRBJ2-1
V: TRBV14
D: TRBD2
CDR3: CASSQVIAGEWQFF

J: TRBJ2-1
V: TRBV4-2
D: .
CDR3: CASSQDLGREQFF

J: TRBJ2-1
V: TRBV18
D: TRBD2
CDR3: CASTTSGGYNEQFF

J: TRBJ2-3
V: TRBV7-3
D: TRBD2
CDR3: CASSSLAGGPDTQYF

J: TRBJ2-2
V: TRBV11-3
D: TRBD1
CDR3: CASSLDRGTGELFF

J: TRBJ2-2
V: TRBV6-4
D: .
CDR3: CASIIPGHNTGELFF

J: TRBJ1-2
V: TRBV6-1
D: .
CDR3: CASSEVGDTYYGYTF

J: TRBJ1-1
V: TRBV2
D: .
CDR3: CASTQLMNTEAFF

J: TRBJ1-4
V: TRBV10-3
D: .
CDR3: CAISDQPGRNEKLFF

J: TRBJ1-2
V: TRBV19
D: .
CDR3: CASSAVGMGSDYGYTF

J: TRBJ1-6
V: TRBV20-1
D: .
CDR3: CSAKGGSPLHF

J: TRBJ1-3
V: TRBV5-5
D: .
CDR3: CASSLTHLSGNTIYF

J: TRBJ2-5
V: TRBV5-1
D: .
CDR3: CASSLAGSSQETQYF

J: TRBJ1-2
V: TRBV7-2
D: .
CDR3: CASRMRGAHYGYTF

J: TRBJ2-7
V: TRBV5-1
D: TRBD1
CDR3: CASSLSMLGQGTYEQYF

J: TRBJ1-2
V: TRBV11-2
D: .
CDR3: CASSLSDDVLGDTF

J: TRBJ1-5
V: TRBV6-6
D: TRBD1
CDR3: CASSQGQKNQPQHF

J: TRBJ2-3
V: TRBV11-1
D: TRBD2
CDR3: CASSLVTLAGGPRTDTQYF

J: TRBJ2-4
V: TRBV11-3
D: TRBD1
CDR3: CASSLGAGQGGRNIQYF

J: TRBJ2-7
V: TRBV6-5
D: .
CDR3: CASSYSTSIGYEQYF